The source of this T cell receptor beta chain is a study of T cell changes during pregnancy in multiple sclerosis. The germline V gene has CDR1 SGHTS and CDR2 YDEGEE. V shed 4 bases and J 5 bases; nucleotides not matched to a gene: 19. This CDR3 is built from 19 residues. Sequencing was performed with immunoSEQ multiplex PCR; in TCRdb, only in-frame clones are kept and a portion is missing. The sample yields 50,000 to 65,000 clones, approximately 90% seen once. The rearrangement links TRBV5-8 to TRBJ1-5; TRBD1 aligns across 9 bases. The specimen was CD4+ T cells from peripheral blood mononuclear cells, collected in the first trimester of pregnancy. The sequence came from a female donor with multiple sclerosis, enrolled in a pregnancy study. The CDR3: CASSPLRGQGKGRDQPQHF. The CDR3 DNA follows: TGTGCCAGCAGCCCCCTGCGGGGACAGGGAAAAGGGCGGGATCAGCCCCAGCATTTT.